The 4 T cell receptor beta chains below were found in one sample sequenced in a study of blood T cells in healthy people across ages. It was with a sample-barcoded 5' primer and a J-beta primer mix that a second PCR of roughly 7 to 12 cycles was run. TCRdb itself ran the 5' RACE reads through MiXCR, one entry per CDR3 protein. The table lists some 1.5 million distinct CDR3 sequences, 28% of them singletons. Sequenced sample: blood. Receptor source: a woman aged 25 to 39 in good health.

This clonotype was seen a few times. The chain links TRBV4-1 to TRBJ2-5; 7 bases align to TRBD2. V was clipped by 5 bases and J by 0 bases; unmatched bases: 12. The CDR3 extends over 17 amino acids. Germline CDR1 is MGHRA and CDR2 is YSYEKL. The CDR3: CASSFRRGGSNQETQYF. The CDR3 DNA reads as TGCGCCAGCAGCTTCCGGAGGGGCGGGAGCAACCAAGAGACCCAGTACTTC.

This clonotype was counted only a few times. The chain is built from TRBV20-1 and TRBJ2-1; a weak D match, TRBD1 (6 bases). Trimming took off 0 bases at V and 6 bases at J, with 6 bases between the two ends. This CDR3 is 12 amino acids long. Germline V gene lookup returns CDR1 DFQATT and CDR2 SNEGSKA (reference sequence). The DNA for the CDR3 is TGCAGTGCTAGAGAGGACAGCAATGAGCAGTTCTTC. Protein sequence: CSAREDSNEQFF.

This clonotype was counted ten times or more. This chain connects TRBV19 to TRBJ2-3, with D unclear. The CDR3 is 12 amino acids. CDR1 LNHDA and CDR2 SQIVND come from the germline V gene (reference sequence). Trimming removed 9 bases from V and 1 base from J, with 8 bases in between. The CDR3 loop is CASSIGTDTQYF. CDR3 sequence (DNA): TGTGCCAGCAGCATTGGCACAGATACGCAGTATTTT.

The chain carries TRBV7-2 and TRBJ2-7; 7 nucleotides match TRBD1. Trimming cost V 1 base and J 9 bases; bases outside gene matches: 6. The CDR3 sequence is 13 residues long. Germline V CDR1 and CDR2: SGHTA, FQGNSA. The CDR3 DNA follows: TGTGCCAGCAGCTTAGACAGGGGTGAAGGGCAGTACTTC. Translation gives CASSLDRGEGQYF. The full variable domain, completed using reference TRBV7-2 and TRBJ2-7, is GAGVSQSPSNKVTEKGKDVELRCDPISGHTALYWYRQSLGQGLEFLIYFQGNSAPDKSGLPSDRFSAERTGGSVSTLTIQRTQQEDSAVYLCASSLDRGEGQYFGPGTRLTVT.